This T cell receptor (beta chain) originates from a study of blood T cells in healthy people across ages. For the study at large: With template switching, about one barcoded beta molecule was captured per two T cells.

Germline assignment: CDR1 LGHNA and CDR2 YNFKEQ. The CDR3 is 15 amino acids. Trimming removed 4 bases at V and 11 bases at J, with 23 bases between. Healthy Russian Caucasian donors spanned ages about 6 to 100 years. This clonotype was recorded once. Combining a sample-barcoded 5' primer with a J-beta primer mix, a second PCR ran for 7 to 11 cycles. Per-sample output comprised a minimum of 3 million paired-end reads containing CDR3. Via MiXCR, TCRdb re-called the 5' RACE reads, giving one row per CDR3 protein. The sample yields over a million distinct CDR3 sequences, 45% seen once. This sequence joins TRBV4-2 and TRBJ2-5, with D possibly being TRBD2 (6 bases). The sequence was obtained from a woman aged 55-70 years in good health. The sequencing sample was made of blood. Here the CDR3 DNA reads TGTGCCAGCAGCCGGGTCGGGAGTGATGGGAATGAGCAGTACTTC. It specifies CASSRVGSDGNEQYF.